These T cell receptor beta chains were read from a single sample in a study. TCRdb reprocessed the 5' RACE reads with MiXCR, giving one entry per CDR3 protein. The sample shows tens of thousands of distinct CDR3 sequences, approximately 25% of them seen only once. Specimen: memory CD4+ T cells sorted from blood. These receptors were taken from a female donor with breast cancer. CDR3s include the opening cysteine and the closing phenylalanine or tryptophan. Fields, in order: clone size, J gene, D gene, V gene, CDR3 protein, CDR3 DNA. The D gene is left open where the match is weak. Size is omitted from some rows. Given values are once, few, many or a class for expanded clones.

medium-sized TRBJ1-1 TRBD1 TRBV7-9 CASSLGQGNTEAFF TGTGCCAGCAGCTTAGGACAGGGGAACACTGAAGCTTTCTTT
many TRBJ2-3 NA TRBV27 CASSLLTLATDTQYF TGTGCCAGCAGTCTCCTAACTCTAGCGACAGATACGCAGTATTTT
few TRBJ2-1 TRBD2 TRBV6-5 CASTSGGANYNEQFF TGTGCCAGCACCTCCGGGGGGGCAAACTACAATGAGCAGTTCTTC
NA TRBJ1-2 NA TRBV20-1 CSARDLRTGANYGYTF TGCAGTGCTAGAGATCTACGGACCGGAGCTAACTATGGCTACACCTTC
few TRBJ2-7 TRBD2 TRBV27 CASSLTLAGTRYEQYF TGTGCCAGCAGTTTAACCCTAGCGGGGACGCGGTACGAGCAGTACTTC
NA TRBJ2-3 TRBD1 TRBV7-3 CASSLLGQGAPDTQYF TGTGCCAGCAGCTTACTGGGACAGGGGGCCCCAGATACGCAGTATTTT
many TRBJ2-7 NA TRBV4-1 CASSDSYEQYF TGCGCCAGCAGCGATTCCTACGAGCAGTACTTC
NA TRBJ2-7 NA TRBV5-5 CASSLLPGRGAKRTYEQYF TGTGCCAGCAGCTTACTACCGGGACGGGGGGCCAAACGTACCTACGAGCAGTACTTC
few TRBJ2-2 TRBD2 TRBV12-3/TRBV12-4 CASTTPGLAGGELFF TGTGCCAGCACCACCCCGGGACTAGCGGGAGGGGAGCTGTTTTTT
NA TRBJ2-5 TRBD2 TRBV12-3/TRBV12-4 CASSLAREARETQYF TGTGCCAGCAGTTTAGCGCGGGAGGCGCGGGAGACCCAGTACTTC
few TRBJ2-7 NA TRBV20-1 CSARAFGVTYEQYF TGCAGTGCTAGAGCGTTTGGGGTTACCTACGAGCAGTACTTC
NA TRBJ2-7 NA TRBV6-5 CASSRFVGQAVYEQYF TGTGCCAGCAGCCGGTTCGTGGGTCAAGCAGTCTACGAGCAGTACTTC
NA TRBJ1-4 TRBD1 TRBV7-9 CASGDAGQATNEKLFF TGCGCCAGCGGCGACGCAGGACAGGCAACTAATGAAAAACTGTTTTTT
few TRBJ2-7 TRBD1 TRBV7-9 CASSSDRGYYEQYF TGTGCCAGCAGCTCGGACAGGGGGTACTACGAGCAGTACTTC
many TRBJ2-5 TRBD1 TRBV5-1 CASSIWTGVGETQYF TGCGCCAGCAGCATCTGGACAGGGGTGGGAGAGACCCAGTACTTC
few TRBJ2-1 TRBD2 TRBV6-5 CASSWTSGASSYNEQFF TGTGCCAGCAGTTGGACTAGCGGGGCTAGCTCCTACAATGAGCAGTTCTTC
NA TRBJ2-3 TRBD2 TRBV3-1 CASSTELAKYF TGTGCCAGCAGCACGGAACTAGCGAAGTATTTT
medium-sized TRBJ2-7 NA TRBV4-1 CASSQDSLGGEQYF TGCGCCAGCAGCCAAGATAGCCTGGGTGGTGAGCAGTACTTC
NA TRBJ2-2 TRBD2 TRBV24-1 CATSDPRGSGGVHAFTGELFF TGTGCCACCAGTGATCCCCGGGGTAGCGGGGGGGTTCATGCATTCACCGGGGAGCTGTTTTTT
few TRBJ1-3 NA TRBV5-1 CASSRSADSGNTIYF TGCGCCAGCTCTCGATCAGCAGACTCTGGAAACACCATATATTTT
NA TRBJ1-1 NA TRBV4-2 CASSPLESSEAFF TGTGCCAGCAGCCCCCTCGAGAGTTCTGAAGCTTTCTTT
medium-sized TRBJ2-1 NA TRBV5-1 CASRLTVNEQFF TGCGCCAGCAGACTGACAGTTAATGAGCAGTTCTTC
many TRBJ2-3 TRBD1 TRBV7-8 CASSPTGGTTTDTQYF TGTGCCAGCAGCCCGACAGGGGGAACGACCACAGATACGCAGTATTTT
few TRBJ1-5 NA TRBV12-3/TRBV12-4 CAVSRGSQPQHF TGTGCCGTTTCCCGGGGGAGTCAGCCCCAGCATTTT
few TRBJ1-5 NA TRBV4-1 CASSQVANQPQHF TGCGCCAGCAGCCAAGTGGCTAATCAGCCCCAGCATTTT
many TRBJ1-6 NA TRBV5-1 CASSIRTASPLHF TGCGCCAGCAGCATACGGACAGCGTCACCCCTCCACTTT
few TRBJ1-1 NA TRBV7-8 CASSLVATGNTEAFF TGTGCCAGCAGCTTAGTTGCCACGGGGAACACTGAAGCTTTCTTT
few TRBJ2-5 NA TRBV20-1 CSAKTQVWGETQYF TGCAGTGCTAAGACACAGGTTTGGGGGGAGACCCAGTACTTC
few TRBJ1-5 NA TRBV20-1 CSAPLGGGKQPQHF TGCAGTGCCCCCCTCGGGGGAGGAAAGCAGCCCCAGCATTTT
NA TRBJ2-1 TRBD2 TRBV5-4 CAGSFPGTSTVDEQFF TGTGCCGGCAGCTTCCCAGGGACTAGCACAGTCGATGAGCAGTTCTTC
NA TRBJ1-1 NA TRBV20-1 CSARFTEAFF TGCAGTGCTAGATTCACTGAAGCTTTCTTT
few TRBJ1-2 NA TRBV4-3 CASSQGVAASYGYTF TGCGCCAGCAGCCAGGGCGTGGCCGCTAGCTATGGCTACACCTTC
once TRBJ2-2 TRBD2 TRBV12-3/TRBV12-4 CASSVAGGDWELFF TGTGCCAGCAGTGTAGCGGGGGGGGACTGGGAGCTGTTTTTT
NA TRBJ2-5 NA TRBV12-3/TRBV12-4 CASSSYKGGETQYF TGTGCCAGCAGTTCATACAAGGGCGGGGAGACCCAGTACTTC
few TRBJ2-5 NA TRBV6-1 CASSERDISVQETQYF TGTGCCAGCAGTGAACGGGACATAAGTGTACAAGAGACCCAGTACTTC
few TRBJ2-2 NA TRBV29-1 CGVEGALTGELFF TGCGGCGTTGAAGGAGCACTCACCGGGGAGCTGTTTTTT
few TRBJ2-7 NA TRBV5-1 CASWAYKGEQYF TGCGCCAGCTGGGCTTATAAGGGGGAGCAGTACTTC
few TRBJ2-1 NA TRBV20-1 CSAPPPRGNEQFF TGCAGTGCACCACCCCCTAGGGGCAATGAGCAGTTCTTC
NA TRBJ2-7 NA TRBV12-3/TRBV12-4 CASSPSGHSYEQYF TGTGCCAGCAGCCCGTCGGGGCACTCCTACGAGCAGTACTTC
NA TRBJ2-1 NA TRBV27 CASTHRVNEQFF TGTGCCAGCACTCACAGGGTAAATGAGCAGTTCTTC
few TRBJ2-7 NA TRBV29-1 CSVCRGAYEQYF TGCAGCGTTTGTAGGGGCGCCTACGAGCAGTACTTC
NA TRBJ2-2 NA TRBV27 CASSLSGDYTGELFF TGTGCCAGCAGTTTATCGGGGGACTACACCGGGGAGCTGTTTTTT
NA TRBJ2-7 NA TRBV7-2 CASSSGVGYEQYF TGTGCCAGCAGCTCGGGCGTTGGGTACGAGCAGTACTTC
NA TRBJ2-7 TRBD2 TRBV6-2/TRBV6-3 CASSQGLARSYEQYF TGTGCCAGCAGTCAAGGACTAGCGCGCTCCTACGAGCAGTACTTC
few TRBJ1-2 NA TRBV20-1 CSARDGAAWVDYGYTF TGCAGTGCTAGAGACGGGGCGGCGTGGGTAGACTATGGCTACACCTTC
NA TRBJ1-5 NA TRBV12-3/TRBV12-4 CASSRVQGPQHF TGTGCCAGCAGCCGGGTCCAGGGGCCCCAGCATTTT
NA TRBJ2-2 NA TRBV27 CASSLYGGGTGALFF TGTGCCAGCAGTTTATATGGGGGGGGCACCGGGGCGCTGTTTTTT
NA TRBJ2-7 NA TRBV12-3/TRBV12-4 CASSGSPADEQYF TGTGCCAGCTCAGGAAGCCCGGCCGACGAGCAGTACTTC
many TRBJ1-6 NA TRBV6-5 CASSYSDGNSPLHF TGTGCCAGCAGTTACTCTGATGGCAATTCACCCCTCCACTTT
few TRBJ2-7 NA TRBV29-1 CSAVRTATYEQYF TGCAGCGCCGTCCGGACAGCTACCTACGAGCAGTACTTC